These 12 T cell receptor beta chains were all obtained from the same sample, sequenced in a study of glioma-infiltrating T cells. The iRepertoire nested amplicon-rescue multiplex PCR amplified TCR alpha and beta CDR3s from RNA. TCRdb independently ran MiXCR on the multiplex PCR reads; one entry per CDR3 protein. Of 400,000 or so distinct CDR3 sequences detected, about 40% appear once; the ten largest clones hold around 12%. Sequencing used glioma tissue, nonneoplastic brain tissue, or PBMCs (not recorded which). These receptor sequences come from a human donor with low-grade glioma or glioblastoma, undergoing nonglioma brain surgery, or in good health (not recorded which).

The chain employs TRBV12-3 or TRBV12-4 and TRBJ1-1; 7 bases are shared with TRBD1. V lost 2 bases and J lost 0; bases outside the gene matches: 6. The length of the CDR3 is 16 residues. CDR3 sequence (DNA): TGTGCCAGCAGTTTATTGGACAGGCTTATGAACACTGAAGCTTTCTTT. Its translation: CASSLLDRLMNTEAFF.

This clonotype was found once. V gene TRBV20-1 combines with J gene TRBJ2-7; possibly TRBD2 for D (6 bases). The CDR3 runs to 17 residues. Trimming left V 1 base short and J 3 bases short, with 22 bases between. The V gene's germline CDR1 is DFQATT and CDR2 SNEGSKA (reference sequence). The CDR3 bases are TGCAGTGCTAGAGCCACCCTCGGCGGGGAGCCCTTCTACGAGCAGTACTTC. It is translated as CSARATLGGEPFYEQYF.

As to this clonotype: One junction end does not reproduce the germline sequence, and a read error may be involved. The chain is built from TRBV27 and TRBJ1-1; no clear D. The CDR3 is 15 amino acids. CDR1 and CDR2 from the germline V gene are MNHEY and SMNVEV (reference sequence). The CDR3 nucleotides read TGTGCCAGCAGTTTGTGGGGTCGGCATAACACTGAAGCTCTCTTT. Protein product: CASSLWGRHNTEALF.

Turning to this clonotype: Given a much more abundant clone one base away, this may be a read error. The rearrangement joins TRBV27 to TRBJ2-7, with no clear D. The germline gives CDR1 MNHEY, CDR2 SMNVEV (reference sequence). Between the trimmed V and J ends, which lost 9 bases and 5 bases, there was a span of 17 bases. The CDR3 is made up of 13 amino acids. CDR3 in amino acids: CARTTTGRDEQYF. The CDR3 region has the DNA TGTGCCAGGACAACCACGGGTCGCGACGAGCAGTACTTC.

Remarks on this clonotype: A clone one base away is much larger, so this may be a read error. V usage is TRBV28 and J usage is TRBJ1-6; D gene ambiguous. The CDR3 loop spans 15 amino acids. CDR1 is MDHEN, CDR2 SYDVKM, per germline. The V end lost 5 bases, the J end lost 3 bases, and 11 bases lay between the germline ends. The CDR3: CASSPGESYNSPLHF. The CDR3, as DNA: TGTGCCAGCAGTCCGGGAGAGAGCTATAATTCACCCCTCCACTTT.

Concerning this clonotype itself: A clone one base away is much larger, so this may be a read error. V and J are TRBV20-1 and TRBJ1-1; D is undetermined. Germline V gene lookup returns CDR1 DFQATT and CDR2 SNEGSKA (reference sequence). Trimming cost V 0 bases and J 3 bases, with 11 bases left between them. This CDR3 spans 14 amino acids. DNA of the CDR3: TGCAGTGCTAGAGAAGGGCACATTTACACTGAAGCTTTCTTT. Its protein is CSAREGHIYTEAFF.

The CDR3 coding sequence is TGTGCCAGCAGCACAAAAAGCTCCTACAATGAGCAGTTCTTC. This sequence encodes CASSTKSSYNEQFF. V usage is TRBV7-2 and J usage is TRBJ2-1; D remains ambiguous. V lost 5 bases, J lost 0 bases, and 8 bases lay in between. CDR1 and CDR2 (germline): SGHTA, FQGNSA. The CDR3 is made up of 14 amino acids.

In this sample, this clonotype turned up a few times. CDR3 in amino acids: CAIRNSFSYEQYF. CDR3 DNA: TGTGCCATCAGGAACAGCTTCTCCTACGAGCAGTACTTC. The genes are TRBV10-3 and TRBJ2-7; D gene ambiguous. CDR1 is ENHRY and CDR2 is SYGVKD in the germline V gene. This CDR3 has 13 amino acids. V was trimmed by 6 bases and J by 0 bases, leaving 9 bases between them.

In regard to this clonotype: A read error may explain this, as a much larger clone is one base away. This chain connects TRBV6-2 or TRBV6-3 to TRBJ2-7; tentatively, D is TRBD1 (5 bases). The CDR3 spans 14 residues. CDR1 MNHEY and CDR2 SVGEGT come from the germline V gene. In nucleotides, the CDR3 is TGTGCCAGCACCAGAGACTCAGGGAACTACGCGCAGTACTTC. Translating gives CASTRDSGNYAQYF.

CDR3 coding DNA: TGCGCCAGCAGCCAAGAAGGCAGGGGGGCCTACAATGAGCAGTTCTTC. This codes for CASSQEGRGAYNEQFF. This rearrangement joins TRBV4-1 to TRBJ2-1, with D perhaps TRBD1 (7 bases). V lost 0 bases and J lost 2, with 11 bases in between. Looked up from germline, CDR1 is MGHRA and CDR2 is YSYEKL. This CDR3 region has 16 residues.

There are many counts of this clonotype. The rearrangement joins TRBV28 to TRBJ1-2, with 7 bases that match TRBD1. V shed 5 bases and J 2 bases; nucleotides not matched to a gene: 5. Germline CDR1 reads MDHEN; CDR2 reads SYDVKM. This CDR3 is 14 amino acids long. CDR3 nucleotides: TGTGCCAGCAGTGAACCGACAGGGAACTATGGCTACACCTTC. Translated, it gives CASSEPTGNYGYTF.

The table lists this clonotype with a few counts. V usage is TRBV20-1 and J usage is TRBJ2-7; D tentatively reads TRBD1 or TRBD2 (6 bases each). Germline values: CDR1 DFQATT, CDR2 SNEGSKA (reference sequence). This CDR3 is built from 13 residues. With 6 bases removed from V and 2 bases from J, the gap between germline ends came to 14 bases. The CDR3 coding sequence is TGCAGTGCCCACAGGGCGGGGACCTACGAGCAGTACTTC. This codes for CSAHRAGTYEQYF.